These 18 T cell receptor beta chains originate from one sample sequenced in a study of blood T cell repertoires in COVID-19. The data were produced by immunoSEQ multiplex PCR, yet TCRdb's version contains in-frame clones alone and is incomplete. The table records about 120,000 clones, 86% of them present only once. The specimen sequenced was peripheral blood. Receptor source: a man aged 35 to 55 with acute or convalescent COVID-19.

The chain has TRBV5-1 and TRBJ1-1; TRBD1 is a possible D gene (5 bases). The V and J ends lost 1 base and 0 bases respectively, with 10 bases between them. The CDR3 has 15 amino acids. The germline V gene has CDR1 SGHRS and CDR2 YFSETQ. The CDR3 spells CASSLSGLLNTEAFF. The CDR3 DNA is TGCGCCAGCAGCTTGTCGGGACTCCTGAACACTGAAGCTTTCTTT. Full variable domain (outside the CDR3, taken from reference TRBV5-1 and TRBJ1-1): KAGVTQTPRYLIKTRGQQVTLSCSPISGHRSVSWYQQTPGQGLQFLFEYFSETQRNKGNFPGRFSGRQFSNSRSEMNVSTLELGDSALYLCASSLSGLLNTEAFFGQGTRLTVV.

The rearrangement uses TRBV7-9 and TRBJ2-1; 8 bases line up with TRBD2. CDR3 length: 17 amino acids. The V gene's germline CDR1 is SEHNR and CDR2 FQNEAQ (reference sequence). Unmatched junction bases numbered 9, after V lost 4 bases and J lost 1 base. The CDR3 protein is CASSSPGLERSYNEQFF. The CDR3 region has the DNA TGTGCCAGCAGCTCACCGGGACTAGAGAGGTCCTACAATGAGCAGTTCTTC.

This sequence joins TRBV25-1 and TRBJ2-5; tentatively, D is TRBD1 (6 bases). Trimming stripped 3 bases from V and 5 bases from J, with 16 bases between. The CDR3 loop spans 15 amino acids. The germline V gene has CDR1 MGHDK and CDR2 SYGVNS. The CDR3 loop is CASSEPTGSGETQYF. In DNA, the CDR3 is TGTGCCAGCAGTGAGCCCACAGGGTCCGGCGAGACCCAGTACTTC.

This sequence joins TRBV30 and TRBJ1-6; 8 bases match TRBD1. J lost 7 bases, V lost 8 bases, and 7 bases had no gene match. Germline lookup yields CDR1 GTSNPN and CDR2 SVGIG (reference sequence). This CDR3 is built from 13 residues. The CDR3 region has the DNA TGTGCCACTTCAGGGGGCGAAAATTCACCCCTCCACTTT. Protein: CATSGGENSPLHF.

In nucleotides, the CDR3 is TGTGCCATCAGTTCCAACAATGAGCAGTTCTTC. Protein sequence: CAISSNNEQFF. The rearrangement links TRBV10-3 to TRBJ2-1; D call uncertain. The V gene lost 5 bases and the J gene lost 5 bases, with 4 bases spanning the gap. In germline, CDR1 is ENHRY, CDR2 SYGVKD. The CDR3 has 11 residues.

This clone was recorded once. Here the CDR3 DNA reads TGTGCCAGCAGTGAAGACTCTTACTCTGGGGCCAACGTCCTGACTTTC. Translated, it gives CASSEDSYSGANVLTF. The chain combines TRBV6-4 with TRBJ2-6, with unresolved D. Germline-derived CDR1 and CDR2 are MRHNA and SNTAGT. The germline V and J ends were trimmed by 3 bases and 0 bases, with 9 bases remaining between them. CDR3 length: 16 amino acids.

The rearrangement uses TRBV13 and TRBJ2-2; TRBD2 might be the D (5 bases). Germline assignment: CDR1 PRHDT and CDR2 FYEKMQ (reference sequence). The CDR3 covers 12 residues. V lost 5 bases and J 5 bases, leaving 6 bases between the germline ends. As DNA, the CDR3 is TGTGCCAGCAGCAGAGGGACCGGGGAGCTGTTTTTT. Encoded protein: CASSRGTGELFF. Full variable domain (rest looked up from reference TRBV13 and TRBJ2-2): AAGVIQSPRHLIKEKRETATLKCYPIPRHDTVYWYQQGPGQDPQFLISFYEKMQSDKGSIPDRFSAQQFSDYHSELNMSSLELGDSALYFCASSRGTGELFFGEGSRLTVL.

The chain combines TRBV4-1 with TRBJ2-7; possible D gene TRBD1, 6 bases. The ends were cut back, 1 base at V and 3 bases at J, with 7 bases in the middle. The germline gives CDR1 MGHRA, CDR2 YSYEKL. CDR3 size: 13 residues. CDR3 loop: CASSQGQDYEQYF. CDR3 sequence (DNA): TGCGCCAGCAGCCAAGGACAGGACTACGAGCAGTACTTC.

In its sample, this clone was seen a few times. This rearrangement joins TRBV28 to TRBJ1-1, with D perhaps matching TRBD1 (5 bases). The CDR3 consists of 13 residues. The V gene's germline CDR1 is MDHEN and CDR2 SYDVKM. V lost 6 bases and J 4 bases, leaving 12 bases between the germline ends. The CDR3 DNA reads TGTGCCAGCAGGCCGACAGCGCTCACTGAAGCTTTCTTT. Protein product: CASRPTALTEAFF. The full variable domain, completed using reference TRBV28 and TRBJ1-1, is DVKVTQSSRYLVKRTGEKVFLECVQDMDHENMFWYRQDPGLGLRLIYFSYDVKMKEKGDIPEGYSVSREKKERFSLILESASTNQTSMYLCASRPTALTEAFFGQGTRLTVV.

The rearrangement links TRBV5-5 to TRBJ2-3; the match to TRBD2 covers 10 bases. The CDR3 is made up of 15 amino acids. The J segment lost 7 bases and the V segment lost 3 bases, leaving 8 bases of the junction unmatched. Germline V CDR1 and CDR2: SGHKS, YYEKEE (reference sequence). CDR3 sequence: CASSWKREGANTQYF. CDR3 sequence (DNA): TGTGCCAGCAGCTGGAAGCGGGAGGGCGCAAATACGCAGTATTTT.

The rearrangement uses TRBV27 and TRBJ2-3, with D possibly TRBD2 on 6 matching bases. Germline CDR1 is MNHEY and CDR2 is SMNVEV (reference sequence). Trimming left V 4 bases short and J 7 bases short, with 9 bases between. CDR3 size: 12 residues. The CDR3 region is CASSSGLYTQYF. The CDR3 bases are TGTGCCAGCAGTTCGGGACTCTATACGCAGTATTTT.

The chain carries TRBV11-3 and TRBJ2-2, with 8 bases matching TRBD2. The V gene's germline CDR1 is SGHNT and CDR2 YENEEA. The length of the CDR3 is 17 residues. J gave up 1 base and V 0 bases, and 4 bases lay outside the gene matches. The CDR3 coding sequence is TGTGCCAGCAGCTTAGATGGGACTAGGGGGAACACCGGGGAGCTGTTTTTT. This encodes CASSLDGTRGNTGELFF.

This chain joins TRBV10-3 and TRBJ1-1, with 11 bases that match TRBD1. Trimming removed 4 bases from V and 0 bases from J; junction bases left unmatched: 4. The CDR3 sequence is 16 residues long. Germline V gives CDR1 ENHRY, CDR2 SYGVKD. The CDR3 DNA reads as TGTGCCATCAGTGGGGGGACAGGGGGTGTGAACACTGAAGCTTTCTTT. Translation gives CAISGGTGGVNTEAFF.

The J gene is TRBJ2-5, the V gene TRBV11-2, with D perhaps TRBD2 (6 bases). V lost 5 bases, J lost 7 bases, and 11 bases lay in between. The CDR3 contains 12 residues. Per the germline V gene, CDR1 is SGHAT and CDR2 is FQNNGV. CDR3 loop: CASSLTAGTQYF. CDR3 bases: TGTGCCAGCAGCCTAACAGCGGGGACCCAGTACTTC. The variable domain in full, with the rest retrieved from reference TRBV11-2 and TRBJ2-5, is EAGVAQSPRYKIIEKRQSVAFWCNPISGHATLYWYQQILGQGPKLLIQFQNNGVVDDSQLPKDRFSAERLKGVDSTLKIQPAKLEDSAVYLCASSLTAGTQYFGPGTRLLVL.

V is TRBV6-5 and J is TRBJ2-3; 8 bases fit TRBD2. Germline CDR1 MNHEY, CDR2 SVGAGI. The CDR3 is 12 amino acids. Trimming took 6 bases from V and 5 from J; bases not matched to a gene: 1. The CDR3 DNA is TGTGCCAGCAGAACTAGCGGAGATACGCAGTATTTT. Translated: CASRTSGDTQYF.

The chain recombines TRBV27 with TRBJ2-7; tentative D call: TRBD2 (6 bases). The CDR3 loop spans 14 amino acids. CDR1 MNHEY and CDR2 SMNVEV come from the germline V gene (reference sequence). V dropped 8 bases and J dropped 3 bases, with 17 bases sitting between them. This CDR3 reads CASWNLGGDYEQYF. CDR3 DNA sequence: TGTGCCAGCTGGAACCTGGGGGGAGACTACGAGCAGTACTTC.

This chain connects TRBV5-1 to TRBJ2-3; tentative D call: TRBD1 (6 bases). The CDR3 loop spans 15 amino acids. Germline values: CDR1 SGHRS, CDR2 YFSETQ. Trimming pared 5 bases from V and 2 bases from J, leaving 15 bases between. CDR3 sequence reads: CASSGVTGATDTQYF. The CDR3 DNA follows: TGCGCCAGCAGTGGGGTGACAGGCGCCACAGATACGCAGTATTTT.

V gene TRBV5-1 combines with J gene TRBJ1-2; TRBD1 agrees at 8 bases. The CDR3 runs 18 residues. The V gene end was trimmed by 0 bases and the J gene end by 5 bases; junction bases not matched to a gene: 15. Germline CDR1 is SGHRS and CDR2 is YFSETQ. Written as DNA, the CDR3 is TGCGCCAGCAGCTTGGGGTCGACAGGGGCTCCCAGAAATTATGGCTACACCTTC. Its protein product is CASSLGSTGAPRNYGYTF.